The entry below describes one T cell receptor beta chain. The antigen is not known. TCRdb's table, derived via immunoSEQ multiplex PCR, lists solely in-frame clones and lacks some. The table has approximately 620,000 clones, approximately 97% seen once. This record comes from a study of shared clonotypes between healthy human individuals. Overall study findings and caveats: Approximately 4.9% of naive CD4 clonotypes were shared across a few donors. Larger estimated richness was generally recorded for naive subsets relative to memory subsets. In having few donors, the study represented limited genetic and exposure-history diversity.

Into CD45RA+ naive and CD45RA-negative memory subsets, the CD4+ cells were split. The CDR3 has 13 amino acids. After removal of 2 bases from V and 11 bases from J, the junction contained 8 bases not matched to a gene. Germline values: CDR1 LNHDA, CDR2 SQIVND (reference sequence). V and J are TRBV19 and TRBJ1-1; 7 nucleotides agree with TRBD1. Material for sequencing was naive CD4+ T cells sorted from blood. Subset of the sample: CD45RA+ positively selected. This sequence originates from a woman aged 30 to 39 in good health. The CDR3: CASSIKGALGAFF. The DNA of the CDR3 is TGTGCCAGTAGTATAAAGGGGGCCCTAGGGGCTTTCTTT.